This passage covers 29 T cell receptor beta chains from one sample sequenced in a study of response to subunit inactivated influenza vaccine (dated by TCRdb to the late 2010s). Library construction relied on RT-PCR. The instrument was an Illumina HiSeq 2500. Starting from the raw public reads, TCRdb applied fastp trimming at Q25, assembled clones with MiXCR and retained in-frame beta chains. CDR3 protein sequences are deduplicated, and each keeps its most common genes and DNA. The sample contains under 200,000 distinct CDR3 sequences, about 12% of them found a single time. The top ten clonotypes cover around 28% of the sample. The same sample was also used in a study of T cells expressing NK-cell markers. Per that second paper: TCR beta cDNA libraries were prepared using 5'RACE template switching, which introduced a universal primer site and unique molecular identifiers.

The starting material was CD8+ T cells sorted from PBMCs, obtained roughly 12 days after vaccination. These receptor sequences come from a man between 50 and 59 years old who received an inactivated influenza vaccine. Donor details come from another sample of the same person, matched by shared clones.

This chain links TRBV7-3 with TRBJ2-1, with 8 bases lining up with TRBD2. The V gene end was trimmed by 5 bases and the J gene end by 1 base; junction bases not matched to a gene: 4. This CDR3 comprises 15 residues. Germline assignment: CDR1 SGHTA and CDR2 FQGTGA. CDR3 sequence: CASSIAGPSYNEQFF. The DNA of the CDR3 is TGTGCCAGCAGCATAGCGGGGCCTTCCTACAATGAGCAGTTCTTC. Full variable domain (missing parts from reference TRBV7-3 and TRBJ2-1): GAGVSQTPSNKVTEKGKYVELRCDPISGHTALYWYRQSLGQGPEFLIYFQGTGAADDSGLPNDRFFAVRPEGSVSTLKIQRTERGDSAVYLCASSIAGPSYNEQFFGPGTRLTVL.

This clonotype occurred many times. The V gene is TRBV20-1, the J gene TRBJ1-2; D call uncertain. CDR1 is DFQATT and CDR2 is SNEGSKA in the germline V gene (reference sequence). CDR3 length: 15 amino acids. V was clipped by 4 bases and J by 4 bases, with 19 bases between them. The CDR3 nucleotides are TGCAGTGCTAAATTACCCCACCATAGCATCTATGGCTACACCTTC. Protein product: CSAKLPHHSIYGYTF.

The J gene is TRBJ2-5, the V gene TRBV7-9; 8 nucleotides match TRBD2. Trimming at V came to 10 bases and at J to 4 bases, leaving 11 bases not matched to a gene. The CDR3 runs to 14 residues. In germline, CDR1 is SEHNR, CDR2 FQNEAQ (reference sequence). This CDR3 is CATNSGARVETQYF. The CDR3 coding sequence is TGTGCCACAAATAGCGGGGCTCGGGTAGAGACCCAGTACTTC.

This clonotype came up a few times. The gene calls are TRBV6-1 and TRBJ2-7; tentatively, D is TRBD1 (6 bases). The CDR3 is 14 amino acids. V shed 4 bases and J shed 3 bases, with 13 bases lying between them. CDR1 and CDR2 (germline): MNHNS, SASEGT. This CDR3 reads CASSVQGTLYEQYF. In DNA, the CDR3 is TGTGCCAGCAGTGTACAGGGTACCCTCTACGAGCAGTACTTC.

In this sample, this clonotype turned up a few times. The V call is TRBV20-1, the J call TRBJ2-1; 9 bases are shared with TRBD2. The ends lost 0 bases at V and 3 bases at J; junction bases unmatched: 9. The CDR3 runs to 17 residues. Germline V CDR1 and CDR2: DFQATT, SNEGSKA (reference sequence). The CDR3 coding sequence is TGCAGTGCTAGAGATACCTTGGCGGGAGGGGTCTACAATGAGCAGTTCTTC. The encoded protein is CSARDTLAGGVYNEQFF.

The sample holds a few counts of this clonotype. CDR3: CATSKRTVNTGELFF. The CDR3 region has the DNA TGTGCCACCAGCAAGAGGACAGTGAACACCGGGGAGCTGTTTTTT. The genes are TRBV15 and TRBJ2-2, with D perhaps TRBD1 (6 bases). The CDR3 totals 15 residues. The germline CDR1 and CDR2 sequences are LNHNV and YYDKDF (reference sequence). Deletions cut 4 bases from V and 1 base from J, with 10 bases between.

The chain's CDR3 is CASSLRDGGLTEAFF. The DNA for the CDR3 is TGCGCCAGCAGCTTACGGGACGGGGGCCTCACTGAAGCTTTCTTT. This chain joins TRBV4-3 and TRBJ1-1, with D perhaps TRBD1 (6 bases). The CDR3 runs to 15 residues. V shed 5 bases and J shed 4 bases, with 17 bases lying between them. Germline V gene sequence: CDR1 LGHNA, CDR2 YSLEER.

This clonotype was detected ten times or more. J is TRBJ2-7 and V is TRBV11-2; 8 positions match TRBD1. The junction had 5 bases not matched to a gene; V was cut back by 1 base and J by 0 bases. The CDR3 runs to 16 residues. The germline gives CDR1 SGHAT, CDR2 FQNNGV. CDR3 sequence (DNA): TGTGCCAGCAGCTTAGGATTGGGGACAGGCTCCTACGAGCAGTACTTC. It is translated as CASSLGLGTGSYEQYF.

The CDR3 DNA follows: TGCGCCAGCAGCCTAGCGGTCGGGGACGAGCAGTACTTC. It codes for CASSLAVGDEQYF. The chain couples TRBV4-3 to TRBJ2-7, with a weak D call TRBD2 (6 bases). The germline V and J ends were trimmed by 4 bases and 5 bases, with 12 bases remaining between them. The CDR3 runs to 13 residues. Germline values: CDR1 LGHNA, CDR2 YSLEER.

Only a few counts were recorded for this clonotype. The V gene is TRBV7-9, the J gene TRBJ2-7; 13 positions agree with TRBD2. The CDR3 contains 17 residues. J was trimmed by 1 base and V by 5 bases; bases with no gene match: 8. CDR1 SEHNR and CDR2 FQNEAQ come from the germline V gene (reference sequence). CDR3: CASSIGTSGKGSYEQYF. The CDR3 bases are TGTGCCAGCAGCATCGGGACTAGCGGGAAAGGGTCCTACGAGCAGTACTTC.

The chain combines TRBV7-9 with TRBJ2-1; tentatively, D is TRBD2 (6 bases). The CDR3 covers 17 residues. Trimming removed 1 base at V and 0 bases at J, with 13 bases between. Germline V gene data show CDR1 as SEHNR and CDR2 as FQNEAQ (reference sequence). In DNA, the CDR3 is TGTGCCAGCAGCTTAGGACCGGCGGGAAGCTCCTACAATGAGCAGTTCTTC. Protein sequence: CASSLGPAGSSYNEQFF.

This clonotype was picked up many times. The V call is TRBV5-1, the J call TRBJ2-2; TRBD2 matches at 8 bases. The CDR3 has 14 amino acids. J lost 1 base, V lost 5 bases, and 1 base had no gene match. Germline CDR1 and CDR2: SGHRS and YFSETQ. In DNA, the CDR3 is TGCGCCAGCAGGCGGGGGGAGAACACCGGGGAGCTGTTTTTT. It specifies CASRRGENTGELFF.

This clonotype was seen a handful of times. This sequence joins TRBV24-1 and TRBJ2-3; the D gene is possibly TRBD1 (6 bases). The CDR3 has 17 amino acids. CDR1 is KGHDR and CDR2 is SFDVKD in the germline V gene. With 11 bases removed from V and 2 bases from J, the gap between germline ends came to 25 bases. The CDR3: CAIGTNRASSYTDTQYF. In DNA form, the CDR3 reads TGTGCCATCGGCACCAACAGGGCCTCCTCGTACACAGATACGCAGTATTTT.

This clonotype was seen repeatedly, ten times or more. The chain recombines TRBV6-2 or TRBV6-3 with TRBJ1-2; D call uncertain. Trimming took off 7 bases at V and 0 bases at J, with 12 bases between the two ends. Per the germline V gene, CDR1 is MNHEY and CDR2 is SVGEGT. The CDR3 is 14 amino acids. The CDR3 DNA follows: TGTGCCAGCACTTCGACACCGGCTAACTATGGCTACACCTTC. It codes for CASTSTPANYGYTF.

The CDR3 loop reads CSVEGGTWGNNEQFF. CDR3 DNA: TGCAGCGTTGAAGGGGGGACGTGGGGTAACAATGAGCAGTTCTTC. The V gene is TRBV29-1, the J gene TRBJ2-1; D may be TRBD1 or TRBD2 (5 bases each). This CDR3 spans 15 amino acids. Trimming cost V 1 base and J 5 bases, with 15 bases left between them. From germline, CDR1 is SQVTM and CDR2 ANQGSEA.

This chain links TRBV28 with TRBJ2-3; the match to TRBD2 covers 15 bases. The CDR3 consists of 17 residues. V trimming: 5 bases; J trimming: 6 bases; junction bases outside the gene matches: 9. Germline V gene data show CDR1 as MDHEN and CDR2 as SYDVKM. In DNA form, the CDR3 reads TGTGCCAGCAGTACTCCGGGACTAGCGGGAGGCGGGGATACGCAGTATTTT. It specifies CASSTPGLAGGGDTQYF.

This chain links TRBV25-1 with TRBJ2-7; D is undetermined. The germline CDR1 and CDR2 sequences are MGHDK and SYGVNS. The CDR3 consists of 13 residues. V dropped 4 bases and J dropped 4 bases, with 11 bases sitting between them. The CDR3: CASSAGSTYEQYF. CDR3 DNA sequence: TGTGCCAGCAGTGCGGGCAGCACTTACGAGCAGTACTTC.

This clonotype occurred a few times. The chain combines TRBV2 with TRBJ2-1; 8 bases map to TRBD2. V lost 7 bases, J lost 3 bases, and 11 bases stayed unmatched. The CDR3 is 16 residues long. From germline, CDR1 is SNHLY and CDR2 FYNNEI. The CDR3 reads CASKANLAGFYNEQFF. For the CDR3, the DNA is TGTGCCAGCAAGGCTAACTTAGCGGGGTTCTACAATGAGCAGTTCTTC.

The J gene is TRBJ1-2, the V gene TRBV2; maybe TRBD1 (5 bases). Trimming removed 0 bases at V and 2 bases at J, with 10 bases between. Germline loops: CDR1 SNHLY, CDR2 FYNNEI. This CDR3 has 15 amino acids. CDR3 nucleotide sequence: TGTGCCAGCAGTGAAGCTTCGGGGCTGAACTATGGCTACACCTTC. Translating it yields CASSEASGLNYGYTF. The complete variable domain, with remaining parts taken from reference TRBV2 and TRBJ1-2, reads EPEVTQTPSHQVTQMGQEVILRCVPISNHLYFYWYRQILGQKVEFLVSFYNNEISEKSEIFDDQFSVERPDGSNFTLKIRSTKLEDSAMYFCASSEASGLNYGYTFGSGTRLTVV.

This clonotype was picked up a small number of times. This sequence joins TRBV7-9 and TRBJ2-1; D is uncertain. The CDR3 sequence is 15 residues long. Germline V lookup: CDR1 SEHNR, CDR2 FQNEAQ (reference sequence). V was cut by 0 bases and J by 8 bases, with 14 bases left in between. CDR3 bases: TGTGCCAGCAGCTTAGCAGCTCTCGTCCTGGATGAGCAGTTCTTC. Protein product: CASSLAALVLDEQFF.

This CDR3 is CASSPLMVVGEQFF. In DNA form, the CDR3 reads TGTGCCAGCAGCCCCTTGATGGTTGTGGGTGAGCAGTTCTTC. The V call is TRBV12-3 or TRBV12-4, the J call TRBJ2-1; D gene uncertain. CDR3 length: 14 amino acids. Trimming stripped 6 bases from V and 9 bases from J, with 18 bases between.

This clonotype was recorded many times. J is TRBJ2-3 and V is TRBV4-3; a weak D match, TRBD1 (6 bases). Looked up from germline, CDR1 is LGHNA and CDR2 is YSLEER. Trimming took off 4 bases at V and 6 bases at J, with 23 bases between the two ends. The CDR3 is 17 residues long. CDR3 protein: CASSPAVTGLPRDTQYF. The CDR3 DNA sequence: TGCGCCAGCAGCCCTGCGGTGACAGGACTCCCCCGGGATACGCAGTATTTT.

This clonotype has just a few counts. The CDR3 here is CASSIRDRDTQYF. The CDR3 DNA reads as TGTGCCAGCAGCATCCGGGACAGAGATACGCAGTATTTT. The V gene is TRBV13, the J gene TRBJ2-3, with 7 bases fitting TRBD1. Looked up from germline, CDR1 is PRHDT and CDR2 is FYEKMQ (reference sequence). With 5 bases clipped from V and 5 bases from J, the junction kept 4 bases outside the gene matches. CDR3 length: 13 residues.

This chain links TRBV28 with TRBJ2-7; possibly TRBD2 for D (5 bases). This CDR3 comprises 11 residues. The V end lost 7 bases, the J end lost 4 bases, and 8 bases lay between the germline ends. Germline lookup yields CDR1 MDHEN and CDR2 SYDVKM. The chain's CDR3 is CASKRRYEQYF. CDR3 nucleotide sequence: TGTGCCAGCAAAAGGAGGTACGAGCAGTACTTC. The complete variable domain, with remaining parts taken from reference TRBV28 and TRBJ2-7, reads DVKVTQSSRYLVKRTGEKVFLECVQDMDHENMFWYRQDPGLGLRLIYFSYDVKMKEKGDIPEGYSVSREKKERFSLILESASTNQTSMYLCASKRRYEQYFGPGTRLTVT.

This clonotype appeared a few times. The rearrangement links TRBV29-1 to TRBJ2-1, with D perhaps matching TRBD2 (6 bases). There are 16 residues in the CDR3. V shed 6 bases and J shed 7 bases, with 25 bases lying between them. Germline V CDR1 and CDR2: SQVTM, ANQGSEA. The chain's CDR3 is CSVILIGGSAGNEQFF. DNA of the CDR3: TGCAGCGTGATTCTGATTGGGGGATCTGCGGGAAATGAGCAGTTCTTC.

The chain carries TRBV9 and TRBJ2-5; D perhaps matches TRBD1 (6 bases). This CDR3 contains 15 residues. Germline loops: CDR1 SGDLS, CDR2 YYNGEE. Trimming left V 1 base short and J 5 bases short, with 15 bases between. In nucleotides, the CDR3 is TGTGCCAGCAGCGTATGGGGGCTTACACGGGAGACCCAGTACTTC. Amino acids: CASSVWGLTRETQYF.

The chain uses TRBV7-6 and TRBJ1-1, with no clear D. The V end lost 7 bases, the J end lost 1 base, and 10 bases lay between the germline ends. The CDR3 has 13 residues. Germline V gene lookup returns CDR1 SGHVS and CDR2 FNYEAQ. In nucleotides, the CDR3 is TGTGCCAGCACCGAAACACCGAACACTGAAGCTTTCTTT. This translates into CASTETPNTEAFF.

CDR3 region: CASSLGDSEYEQYF. DNA for the CDR3: TGTGCCAGCAGCTTGGGGGACAGCGAGTACGAGCAGTACTTC. The J gene is TRBJ2-7, the V gene TRBV11-2; 7 bases map to TRBD1. The V and J ends lost 3 bases and 4 bases, in that order; junction bases with no gene match: 6. This CDR3 is built from 14 residues. Germline V gene sequence: CDR1 SGHAT, CDR2 FQNNGV.

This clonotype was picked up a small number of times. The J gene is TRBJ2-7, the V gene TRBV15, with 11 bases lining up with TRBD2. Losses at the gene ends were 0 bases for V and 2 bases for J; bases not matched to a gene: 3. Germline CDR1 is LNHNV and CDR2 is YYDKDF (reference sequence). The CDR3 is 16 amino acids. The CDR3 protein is CATSREVAGGPYEQYF. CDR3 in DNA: TGTGCCACCAGCAGAGAAGTAGCGGGAGGGCCCTACGAGCAGTACTTC.